This T cell receptor (beta chain) was observed in a study of neurological immune-mediated disorders. Findings of the study overall: HTLV-1-associated myelopathy had the most TCR clonal expansion, and multiple sclerosis had the least, less than healthy controls.

A blood bank in Maryland, USA, provided the volunteers who served as healthy controls. Trimming cost V 9 bases and J 0 bases, with 18 bases left between them. There are 17 residues in the CDR3. Per germline, CDR1 SNHLY and CDR2 FYNNEI. This clonotype was picked up many times. The antigen is undetermined. With 10-nucleotide random UMIs, 5'RACE was used to make the cDNA. TCRdb processed the 5' RACE reads anew with MiXCR; each CDR3 protein has one entry. The sample includes tens of thousands of distinct CDR3 sequences, over 12% seen only once; the top ten take approximately 6.8%. The sequenced sample was PBMCs. The sequence was collected from a woman aged 50 to 60 in good health. This sequence joins TRBV2 and TRBJ1-6; D perhaps matches TRBD1 (5 bases). CDR3 sequence: CASLSEGLSSYNSPLHF. CDR3 in DNA: TGTGCCAGTCTGTCCGAGGGACTAAGCTCCTATAATTCACCCCTCCACTTT.